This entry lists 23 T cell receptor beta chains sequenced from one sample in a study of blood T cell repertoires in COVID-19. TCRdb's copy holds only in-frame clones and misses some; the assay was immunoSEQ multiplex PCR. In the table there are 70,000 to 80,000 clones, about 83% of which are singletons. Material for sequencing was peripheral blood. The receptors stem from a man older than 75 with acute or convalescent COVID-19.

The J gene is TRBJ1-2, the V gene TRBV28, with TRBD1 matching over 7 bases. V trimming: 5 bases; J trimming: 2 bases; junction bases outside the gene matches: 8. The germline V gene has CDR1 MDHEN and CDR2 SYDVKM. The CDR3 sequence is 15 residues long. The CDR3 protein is CASSTRRGLNYGYTF. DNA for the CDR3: TGTGCCAGCAGTACCCGAAGGGGGCTAAACTATGGCTACACCTTC.

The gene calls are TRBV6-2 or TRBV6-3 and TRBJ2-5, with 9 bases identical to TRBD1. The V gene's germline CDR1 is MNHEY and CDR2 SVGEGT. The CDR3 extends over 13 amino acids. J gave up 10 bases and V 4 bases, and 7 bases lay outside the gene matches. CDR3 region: CASSSGQGTDQYF. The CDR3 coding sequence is TGTGCCAGCAGTTCGGGACAGGGCACTGACCAGTACTTC.

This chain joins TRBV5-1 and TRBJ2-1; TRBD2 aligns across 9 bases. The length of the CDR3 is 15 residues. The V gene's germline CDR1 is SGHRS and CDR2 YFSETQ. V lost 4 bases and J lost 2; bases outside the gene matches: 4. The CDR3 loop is CASSPVAGAYNEQFF. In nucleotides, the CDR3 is TGCGCCAGCAGCCCTGTAGCGGGAGCCTACAATGAGCAGTTCTTC.

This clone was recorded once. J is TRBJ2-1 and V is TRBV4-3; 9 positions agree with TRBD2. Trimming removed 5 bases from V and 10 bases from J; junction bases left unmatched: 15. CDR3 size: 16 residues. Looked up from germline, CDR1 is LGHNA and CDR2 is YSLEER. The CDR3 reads CASSRRGGAGFGEQFF. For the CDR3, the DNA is TGCGCCAGCAGCAGGCGCGGGGGGGCCGGATTCGGGGAGCAGTTCTTC.

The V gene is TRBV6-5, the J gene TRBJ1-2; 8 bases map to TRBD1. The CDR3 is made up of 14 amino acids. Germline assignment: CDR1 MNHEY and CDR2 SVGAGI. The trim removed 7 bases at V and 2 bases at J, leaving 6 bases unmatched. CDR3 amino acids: CASNKGQENYGYTF. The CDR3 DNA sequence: TGTGCCAGCAACAAGGGACAGGAGAACTATGGCTACACCTTC.

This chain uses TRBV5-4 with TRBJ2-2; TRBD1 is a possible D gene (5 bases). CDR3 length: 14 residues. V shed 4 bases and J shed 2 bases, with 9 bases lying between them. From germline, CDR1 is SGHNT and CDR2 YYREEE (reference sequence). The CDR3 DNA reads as TGTGCCAGCAGCCCTGGACAAAACACCGGGGAGCTGTTTTTT. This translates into CASSPGQNTGELFF.

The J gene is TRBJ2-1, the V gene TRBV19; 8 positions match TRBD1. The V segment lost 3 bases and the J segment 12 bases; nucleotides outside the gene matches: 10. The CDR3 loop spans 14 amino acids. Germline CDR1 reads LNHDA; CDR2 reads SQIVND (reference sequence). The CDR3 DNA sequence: TGTGCCAGTAGTATCCTACAGGGGGACGCCGGGCAGTTCTTC. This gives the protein CASSILQGDAGQFF.

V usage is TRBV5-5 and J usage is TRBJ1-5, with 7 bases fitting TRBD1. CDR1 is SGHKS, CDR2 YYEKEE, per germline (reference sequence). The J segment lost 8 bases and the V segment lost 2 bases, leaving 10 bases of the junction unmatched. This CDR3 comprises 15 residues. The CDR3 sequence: CASSFSGDRDEPQHF. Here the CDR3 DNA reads TGTGCCAGCAGCTTCTCTGGAGACAGGGATGAGCCCCAGCATTTT.

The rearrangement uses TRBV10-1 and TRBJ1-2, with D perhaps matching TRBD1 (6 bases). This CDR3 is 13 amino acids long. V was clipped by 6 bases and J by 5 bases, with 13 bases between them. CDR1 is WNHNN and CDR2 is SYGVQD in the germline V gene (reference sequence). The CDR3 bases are TGCGCCAGCAGAGGCAGGGGTGGGTATGGCTACACCTTC. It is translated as CASRGRGGYGYTF.

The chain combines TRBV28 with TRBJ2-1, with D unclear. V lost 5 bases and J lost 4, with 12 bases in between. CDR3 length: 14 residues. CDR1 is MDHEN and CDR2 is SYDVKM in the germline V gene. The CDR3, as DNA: TGTGCCAGCAGTGGGCACAGAAAATACAATGAGCAGTTCTTC. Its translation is CASSGHRKYNEQFF.

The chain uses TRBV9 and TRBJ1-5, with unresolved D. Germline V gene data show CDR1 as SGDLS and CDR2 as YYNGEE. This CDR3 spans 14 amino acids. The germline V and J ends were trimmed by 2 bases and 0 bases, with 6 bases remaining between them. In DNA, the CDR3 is TGTGCCAGCAGCGTGGGCAGTAGCAATCAGCCCCAGCATTTT. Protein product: CASSVGSSNQPQHF.

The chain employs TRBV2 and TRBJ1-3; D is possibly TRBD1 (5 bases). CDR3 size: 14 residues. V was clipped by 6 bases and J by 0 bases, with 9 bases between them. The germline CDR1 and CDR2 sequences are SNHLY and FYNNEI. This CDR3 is CASRTASSGNTIYF. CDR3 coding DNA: TGTGCCAGCAGGACAGCCAGCTCTGGAAACACCATATATTTT.

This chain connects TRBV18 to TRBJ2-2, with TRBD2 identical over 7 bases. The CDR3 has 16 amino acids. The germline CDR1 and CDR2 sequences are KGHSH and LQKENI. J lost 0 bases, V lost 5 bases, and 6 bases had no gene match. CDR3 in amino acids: CASSDRGDPNTGELFF. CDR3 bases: TGTGCCAGCTCAGATCGGGGGGACCCGAACACCGGGGAGCTGTTTTTT.

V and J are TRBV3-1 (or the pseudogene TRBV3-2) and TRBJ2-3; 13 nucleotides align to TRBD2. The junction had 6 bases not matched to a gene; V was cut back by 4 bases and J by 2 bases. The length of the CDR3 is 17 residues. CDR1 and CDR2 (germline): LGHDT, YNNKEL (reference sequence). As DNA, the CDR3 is TGTGCCAGCAGCCTACGGACTAGCGGGGGAAACACAGATACGCAGTATTTT. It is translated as CASSLRTSGGNTDTQYF.

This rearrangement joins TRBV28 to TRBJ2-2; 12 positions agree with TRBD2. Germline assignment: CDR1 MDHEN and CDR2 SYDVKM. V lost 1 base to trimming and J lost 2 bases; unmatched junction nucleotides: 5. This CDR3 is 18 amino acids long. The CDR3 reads CASSLSLAGGRNTGELFF. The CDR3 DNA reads TGTGCCAGCAGTTTATCGCTAGCGGGGGGGCGAAACACCGGGGAGCTGTTTTTT.

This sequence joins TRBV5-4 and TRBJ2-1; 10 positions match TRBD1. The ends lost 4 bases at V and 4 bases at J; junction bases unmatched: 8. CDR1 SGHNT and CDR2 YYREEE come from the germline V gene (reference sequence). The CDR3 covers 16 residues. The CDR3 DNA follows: TGTGCCAGCAGCCCCCGGACAGGGGGTTTTTACAATGAGCAGTTCTTC. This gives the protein CASSPRTGGFYNEQFF.

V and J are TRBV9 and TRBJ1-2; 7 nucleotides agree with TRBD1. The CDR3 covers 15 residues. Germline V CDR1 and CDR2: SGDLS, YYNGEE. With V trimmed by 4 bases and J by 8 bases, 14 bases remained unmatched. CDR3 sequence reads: CASSPTGTDVLGYTF. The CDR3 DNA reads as TGTGCCAGCAGCCCAACCGGGACAGATGTCCTCGGCTACACCTTC.

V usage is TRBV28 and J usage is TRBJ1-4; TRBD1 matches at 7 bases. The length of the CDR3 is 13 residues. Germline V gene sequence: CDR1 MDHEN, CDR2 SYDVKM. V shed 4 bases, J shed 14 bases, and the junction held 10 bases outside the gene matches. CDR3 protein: CASSSGQTVTLFF. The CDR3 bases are TGTGCCAGCAGTTCGGGACAGACCGTAACTCTGTTTTTT.

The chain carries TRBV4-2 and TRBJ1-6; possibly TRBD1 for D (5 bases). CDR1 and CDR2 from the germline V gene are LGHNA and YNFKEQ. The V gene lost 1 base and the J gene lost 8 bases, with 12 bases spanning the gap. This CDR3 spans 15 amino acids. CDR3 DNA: TGTGCCAGCAGCCAAGTCTCAGGGAACGATTCACCCCTCCACTTT. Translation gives CASSQVSGNDSPLHF.

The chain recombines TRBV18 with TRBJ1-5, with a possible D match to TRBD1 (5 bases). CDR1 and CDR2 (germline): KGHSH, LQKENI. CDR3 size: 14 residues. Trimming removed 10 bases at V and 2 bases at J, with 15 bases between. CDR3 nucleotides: TGTGCCACCTCCCAGGGTGTAGGCAATCAGCCCCAGCATTTT. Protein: CATSQGVGNQPQHF.

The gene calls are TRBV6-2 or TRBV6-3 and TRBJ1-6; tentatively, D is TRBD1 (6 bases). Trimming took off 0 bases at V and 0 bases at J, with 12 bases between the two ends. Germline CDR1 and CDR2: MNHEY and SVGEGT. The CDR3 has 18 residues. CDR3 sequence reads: CASSYSVLDSSYNSPLHF. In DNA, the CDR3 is TGTGCCAGCAGTTACTCGGTTTTGGACAGCTCCTATAATTCACCCCTCCACTTT.

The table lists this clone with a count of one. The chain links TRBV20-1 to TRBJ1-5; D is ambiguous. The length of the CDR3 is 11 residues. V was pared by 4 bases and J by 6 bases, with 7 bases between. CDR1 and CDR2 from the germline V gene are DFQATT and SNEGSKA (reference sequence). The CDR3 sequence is CSATGGQPQHF. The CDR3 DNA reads TGCAGTGCTACGGGTGGTCAGCCCCAGCATTTT.

The CDR3: CASSYYSGSNEKLFF. The CDR3 DNA reads TGTGCCAGCAGTTACTATTCAGGGTCAAATGAAAAACTGTTTTTT. The rearrangement uses TRBV6-5 and TRBJ1-4, with D tentatively TRBD1 (5 bases). V was trimmed by 1 base and J by 5 bases, leaving 11 bases between them. There are 15 residues in the CDR3. Per germline, CDR1 MNHEY and CDR2 SVGAGI.